This T cell receptor (beta chain) was sequenced during a study of shared clonotypes between healthy human individuals. As for the study in general: Ranging from 18 to 49 in age, donors were a couple of women and a few men.

Some clones are missing from TCRdb's copy, which holds only in-frame ones; the method was immunoSEQ multiplex PCR. The top ten hold about 0.13% of the sample, which has millions of clones, 85% to 95% seen once. V was pared by 0 bases and J by 5 bases, with 7 bases of the junction left unmatched. This CDR3 region has 17 residues. Per the germline V gene, CDR1 is SGHRS and CDR2 is YFSETQ. This chain uses TRBV5-1 with TRBJ2-5; 13 positions match TRBD2. This clonotype originated in a man in his late teens or twenties in good health. Sequenced input: naive CD4+ T cells sorted from blood. Subset: CD45RA+ positively selected. CDR3 bases: TGCGCCAGCAGCTTGGGGACTAGCGGGAGCTTGCGGGAGACCCAGTACTTC. Translated: CASSLGTSGSLRETQYF.